The clone carrying this T cell receptor beta chain appeared a few times. Its specificity is not known. This entry comes from a study of cytotoxic CD8 clonotypes in ibrutinib-treated CLL. This CDR3 has 14 residues. From germline, CDR1 is MGHRA and CDR2 YSYEKL. Trimming took off 6 bases at V and 3 bases at J, with 14 bases between the two ends. The data were produced by immunoSEQ multiplex PCR, yet TCRdb's version contains in-frame clones alone and is incomplete. The repertoire consists of about 140,000 clones, with more than 85% occurring once and the leading ten covering 10% to 14%. Study observations and caveats: Clonality showed a rise at ibrutinib response that reversed toward baseline at progression.

The chain employs TRBV4-1 and TRBJ1-1; D ambiguous. This specimen consisted of PBMCs, obtained after 12 months of ibrutinib treatment. This clonotype was sampled from a human donor with chronic lymphocytic leukemia. The CDR3 spells CASSHDYSHTEAFF. Here the CDR3 DNA reads TGCGCCAGCAGTCACGATTACAGCCACACTGAAGCTTTCTTT.